The entry below gives a single TCR beta chain sequence along with its context. Its antigen is not identified. V lost 6 bases to trimming and J lost 5 bases; unmatched junction nucleotides: 7. In germline, CDR1 is SNHLY, CDR2 FYNNEI. This CDR3 spans 16 amino acids. The study drew all its donors from Caucasian adults living in Nashville, Tennessee. This entry is derived from a study of shared clonotypes between healthy human individuals. Study-level points and caveats: Tissues were not sampled, only blood, and their repertoires likely differ.

Method: immunoSEQ multiplex PCR; TCRdb's copy keeps in-frame clones and lacks some. The table has 2 million to 2.5 million clones, over 90% seen once. Sequencing was performed on naive CD4+ T cells from PBMCs. The sample's subset: CD45RA+ positively selected. The chain is built from TRBV2 and TRBJ2-5; TRBD2 aligns across 15 bases. The clonotype was recovered from a man between 18 and 29 years old in good health. Some clones in this sample may be carry-over from other donors' samples. The CDR3 is CASSGGLAGGLETQYF. The DNA of the CDR3 is TGTGCCAGCAGCGGAGGACTAGCGGGAGGGCTTGAGACCCAGTACTTC.